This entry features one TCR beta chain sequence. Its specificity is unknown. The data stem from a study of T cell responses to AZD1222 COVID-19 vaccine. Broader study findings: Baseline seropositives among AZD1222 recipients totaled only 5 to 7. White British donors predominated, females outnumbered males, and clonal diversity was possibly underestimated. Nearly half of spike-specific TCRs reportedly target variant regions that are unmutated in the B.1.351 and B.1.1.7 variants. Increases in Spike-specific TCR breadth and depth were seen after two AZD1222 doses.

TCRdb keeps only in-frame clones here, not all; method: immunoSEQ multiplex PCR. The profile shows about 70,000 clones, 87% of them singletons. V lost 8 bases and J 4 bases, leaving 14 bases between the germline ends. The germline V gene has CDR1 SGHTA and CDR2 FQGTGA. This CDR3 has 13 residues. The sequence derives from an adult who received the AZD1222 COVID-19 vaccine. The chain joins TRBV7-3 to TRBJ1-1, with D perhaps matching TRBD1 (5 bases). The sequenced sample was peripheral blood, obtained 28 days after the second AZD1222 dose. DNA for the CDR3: TGTGCCAGCGGTAGGGCGGGGGGCACTGAAGCTTTCTTT. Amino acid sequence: CASGRAGGTEAFF.